These 28 T cell receptor beta chains share one sample of origin, sequenced in a study of read filtering for tumor transcriptome and immune sequencing. This library used around 0.4 ug RNA and molecular barcoded adaptors spanning alpha/delta and beta/gamma chains. MiXCR, applied by TCRdb to the reads, yields one record per CDR3 protein. This table has 42,000 or so distinct CDR3 sequences, about an eighth appearing once. Specimen: a population of CD138-negative cells sorted from bone marrow. The source of these receptors is a donor at least 40 years old with multiple myeloma.

In the case of this clonotype: A read error may account for a junction end that differs from germline. The chain uses TRBV6-6 and TRBJ2-2; maybe TRBD1 (5 bases). Germline-derived CDR1 and CDR2 are MNHNY and SVGAGI (reference sequence). The length of the CDR3 is 15 residues. As DNA, the CDR3 is TGTGCCAGCAGTCACTCTCGGACAAACACCGGGGAGCTGTTTTTT. Translated: CASSHSRTNTGELFF.

This clonotype was seen only once. The chain is built from TRBV20-1 and TRBJ1-5; D is uncertain. CDR1 and CDR2 from the germline V gene are DFQATT and SNEGSKA (reference sequence). V shed 2 bases and J shed 4 bases, with 9 bases lying between them. This CDR3 is built from 13 residues. CDR3 bases: TGCAGTGCTAGACGCGGTGAGAATCAGCCCCAGCATTTT. It codes for CSARRGENQPQHF.

This clonotype was detected ten times or more. The chain recombines TRBV5-1 with TRBJ1-5; D is undetermined. Germline V gene lookup returns CDR1 SGHRS and CDR2 YFSETQ. V lost 0 bases and J 1 base, leaving 11 bases between the germline ends. The CDR3 is 16 residues long. As DNA, the CDR3 is TGCGCCAGCAGCTTGGAAGGAACTGGGAGCAATCAGCCCCAGCATTTT. It translates to CASSLEGTGSNQPQHF.

Notes on this clonotype: Germline is not matched at one junction end, which may reflect a read error. This chain links TRBV5-5 with TRBJ2-3, with D uncertain. Germline V lookup: CDR1 SGHKS, CDR2 YYEKEE (reference sequence). CDR3 length: 14 residues. The CDR3 nucleotides are TGTGCCAGCAGCTCGACTGGCCTTTCGGATACGCAGTGCTTT. Its translation is CASSSTGLSDTQCF.

The V and J genes are TRBV19 and TRBJ2-4; 8 nucleotides agree with TRBD2. This CDR3 comprises 15 residues. The ends lost 3 bases at V and 6 bases at J; junction bases unmatched: 7. CDR1 is LNHDA, CDR2 SQIVND, per germline (reference sequence). Written as DNA, the CDR3 is TGTGCCAGTAGTATTAGCGGGAAAGCCGTAAACATTCAGTACTTC. Amino acids: CASSISGKAVNIQYF.

Worth noting for this clonotype: A much larger clonotype is one base distant, so this may be a read error. V is TRBV6-1 and J is TRBJ2-7; D gene ambiguous. This CDR3 spans 13 amino acids. The germline V gene has CDR1 MNHNS and CDR2 SASEGT. V was pared by 11 bases and J by 3 bases, with 17 bases between. The CDR3 DNA sequence: TGTGCCGGCACCCCCGGCTTCTACTACGAGCAGTACTTC. Its translation: CAGTPGFYYEQYF.

Many counts were recorded for this clonotype. CDR3 coding DNA: TGTGCCAGCAGCTCCGACTTCATTTGGTACGAGCAGTACTTC. It translates to CASSSDFIWYEQYF. The J gene is TRBJ2-7, the V gene TRBV7-9; no reliable D call. V gave up 4 bases and J gave up 4 bases, with 14 bases separating them. The CDR3 is made up of 14 amino acids. Looked up from germline, CDR1 is SEHNR and CDR2 is FQNEAQ (reference sequence).

This clonotype was counted at least ten times. J is TRBJ2-1 and V is TRBV6-1; 12 bases are shared with TRBD2. The germline gives CDR1 MNHNS, CDR2 SASEGT. The trim removed 2 bases at V and 7 bases at J, leaving 9 bases unmatched. This CDR3 has 17 residues. The CDR3 loop reads CASSESLAGGVWNEQFF. CDR3 sequence (DNA): TGTGCCAGCAGTGAATCGCTAGCGGGAGGGGTATGGAATGAGCAGTTCTTC.

This clonotype was seen only a few times. Being one base from a much bigger clone, this may be a read error. This chain connects TRBV10-2 to TRBJ2-1; maybe TRBD1 (5 bases). V was trimmed by 2 bases and J by 13 bases, leaving 15 bases between them. This CDR3 spans 13 amino acids. Germline CDR1 WSHSY, CDR2 SAAADI. The CDR3: CASSEPRDRAQFF. DNA of the CDR3: TGCGCCAGCAGTGAGCCGAGAGACAGAGCCCAGTTCTTC.

About this clonotype: A single base separates this from a much larger clone, so it may be a read error. This chain joins TRBV24-1 and TRBJ2-5, with D possibly TRBD2 on 6 matching bases. The CDR3 has 12 residues. Germline lookup yields CDR1 KGHDR and CDR2 SFDVKD. In nucleotides, the CDR3 is TGTGCCACCGGTGACGGGGGAGAGACCCAGTACTTC. It specifies CATGDGGETQYF.

In regard to this clonotype: A much larger clonotype is one base distant, so this may be a read error. V is TRBV7-9 and J is TRBJ2-1; maybe TRBD2 (5 bases). Per germline, CDR1 SEHNR and CDR2 FQNEAQ (reference sequence). The CDR3 is 16 amino acids. CDR3 sequence reads: CASSSGGAASYNGQFF. CDR3 DNA: TGTGCCAGCAGCTCCGGCGGAGCGGCCTCCTACAATGGGCAGTTCTTC. The full variable domain, its missing parts supplied by reference TRBV7-9 and TRBJ2-1, is DTGVSQNPRHKITKRGQNVTFRCDPISEHNRLYWYRQTLGQGPEFLTYFQNEAQLEKSRLLSDRFSAERPKGSFSTLEIQRTEQGDSAMYLCASSSGGAASYNGQFFGPGTRLTVL.

This clonotype was recorded many times. V gene TRBV30 combines with J gene TRBJ2-1, with D tentatively TRBD1 or TRBD2 (5 bases each). The CDR3 is 13 residues long. Trimming took 3 bases from V and 5 from J, leaving 11 bases between them. The germline gives CDR1 GTSNPN, CDR2 SVGIG (reference sequence). DNA of the CDR3: TGTGCCTGGAGCGGGGACGGTGACAATGAGCAGTTCTTC. Protein sequence: CAWSGDGDNEQFF.

This clonotype was detected only a few times. The chain joins TRBV7-9 to TRBJ2-1; weak D call: TRBD2 (5 bases). The CDR3 has 16 amino acids. The V gene lost 4 bases and the J gene lost 5 bases, with 18 bases spanning the gap. CDR1 is SEHNR, CDR2 FQNEAQ, per germline (reference sequence). CDR3 protein: CASSSARAEENNEQFF. The CDR3 DNA reads TGTGCCAGCAGCTCCGCGAGAGCGGAAGAGAACAATGAGCAGTTCTTC.

The rearrangement uses TRBV3-1 and TRBJ1-1; perhaps TRBD1 as D (5 bases). The germline V gene encodes CDR1 LGHDT and CDR2 YNNKEL (reference sequence). V lost 1 base, J lost 7 bases, and 13 bases lay in between. This CDR3 spans 14 amino acids. The DNA for the CDR3 is TGTGCCAGCAGCCAAGGGGGAGGGGTGAGTGAAGCTTTCTTT. It yields the protein CASSQGGGVSEAFF.

There are many counts of this clonotype. This rearrangement joins TRBV5-4 to TRBJ2-1; D is uncertain. Germline values: CDR1 SGHNT, CDR2 YYREEE (reference sequence). Trimming removed 3 bases from V and 7 bases from J, with 8 bases in between. This CDR3 comprises 12 residues. The CDR3 loop is CASSYNGNEQFF. As DNA, the CDR3 is TGTGCCAGCAGCTACAACGGTAATGAGCAGTTCTTC.

There are many counts of this clonotype. The chain is built from TRBV24-1 and TRBJ2-1; 14 bases line up with TRBD2. The CDR3 is 16 amino acids. The V segment lost 3 bases and the J segment 7 bases; nucleotides outside the gene matches: 4. The germline V gene has CDR1 KGHDR and CDR2 SFDVKD. CDR3 protein: CATSDPGLAGGNEQFF. CDR3 DNA sequence: TGTGCCACCAGTGATCCTGGACTAGCGGGAGGTAATGAGCAGTTCTTC.

As for this clonotype: A much larger clone sits a single nucleotide away, making a read error possible. J is TRBJ2-1 and V is TRBV5-1, with a weak D call TRBD1 (5 bases). From germline, CDR1 is SGHRS and CDR2 YFSETQ. The CDR3 length is 15 residues. V lost 4 bases, J lost 8 bases, and 19 bases lay in between. CDR3 residues: CASSPGAGLIDEQFF. CDR3 bases: TGCGCCAGCAGCCCGGGTGCAGGGTTGATCGATGAGCAGTTCTTC.

This clonotype was observed at least ten times. The V and J genes are TRBV2 and TRBJ1-2, with a tentative D call TRBD1 (5 bases). Deletions cut 5 bases from V and 4 bases from J, with 11 bases between. Germline CDR1 reads SNHLY; CDR2 reads FYNNEI. The length of the CDR3 is 13 residues. In nucleotides, the CDR3 is TGTGCCAGCAGTCAGGGACCGCTCTATGGCTACACCTTC. Translated, it gives CASSQGPLYGYTF.

This clonotype was counted a few times. The chain employs TRBV29-1 and TRBJ2-1, with 7 positions matching TRBD1. CDR1 is SQVTM and CDR2 is ANQGSEA in the germline V gene. With V trimmed by 4 bases and J by 2 bases, 2 bases remained unmatched. This CDR3 has 13 amino acids. The CDR3 sequence: CSVAGQTYNEQFF. The CDR3 DNA reads as TGCAGCGTTGCGGGACAGACCTACAATGAGCAGTTCTTC.

This clonotype was counted ten times or more. The V call is TRBV3-1, the J call TRBJ1-4, with 7 bases lining up with TRBD1. Looked up from germline, CDR1 is LGHDT and CDR2 is YNNKEL (reference sequence). With 1 base clipped from V and 5 bases from J, the junction kept 4 bases outside the gene matches. This CDR3 contains 15 residues. CDR3 in DNA: TGTGCCAGCAGCCAAGGACAGGGTCCGAATGAAAAACTGTTTTTT. This sequence encodes CASSQGQGPNEKLFF.

This clonotype turned up a few times. The chain is built from TRBV10-3 and TRBJ2-5, with 7 bases that match TRBD2. V lost 5 bases, J lost 1 base, and 7 bases stayed unmatched. The CDR3 contains 15 residues. The germline V gene encodes CDR1 ENHRY and CDR2 SYGVKD. The CDR3 sequence is CAISSPSGVQETQYF. The DNA of the CDR3 is TGTGCCATCAGTTCGCCTAGCGGAGTCCAAGAGACCCAGTACTTC.

There are many counts of this clonotype. The chain combines TRBV6-1 with TRBJ2-5; 7 bases agree with TRBD1. Germline V lookup: CDR1 MNHNS, CDR2 SASEGT. Trimming cost V 1 base and J 3 bases; bases outside gene matches: 11. The CDR3 spans 17 residues. CDR3 DNA: TGTGCCAGCAGTGAAGGAGGGGGCAGGGAGATAGAAGAGACCCAGTACTTC. As protein: CASSEGGGREIEETQYF.

This clonotype has a handful of counts. The chain is built from TRBV14 and TRBJ2-5; D not resolved. CDR1 is SGHDN and CDR2 is FVKESK in the germline V gene. The V end was cut by 3 bases, the J end by 5 bases, with 4 bases between. The CDR3 length is 11 residues. DNA of the CDR3: TGTGCCAGCAGCCACTCGGAGACCCAGTACTTC. Translating it yields CASSHSETQYF.

This clonotype was detected only a few times. The V gene is TRBV7-9, the J gene TRBJ2-1; D is possibly TRBD2 (6 bases). Trimming pared 2 bases from V and 9 bases from J, leaving 17 bases between. CDR1 and CDR2 (germline): SEHNR, FQNEAQ (reference sequence). The CDR3 has 15 residues. This chain's CDR3 is CASSLSETPGAEQFF. The CDR3 DNA reads as TGTGCCAGCAGCTTAAGTGAGACTCCGGGAGCTGAGCAGTTCTTC.

This clonotype was seen ten or more times. This chain links TRBV5-1 with TRBJ2-1; 10 bases align to TRBD1. The length of the CDR3 is 13 residues. CDR1 is SGHRS and CDR2 is YFSETQ in the germline V gene. V lost 9 bases, J lost 9 bases, and 9 bases stayed unmatched. CDR3 sequence (DNA): TGCGCCATCCGGGACAGGGGAGAGGGTGAGCAGTTCTTC. This sequence encodes CAIRDRGEGEQFF.

This clonotype was seen many times. The chain couples TRBV5-1 to TRBJ2-5; perhaps TRBD2 as D (6 bases). Deletions cut 2 bases from V and 5 bases from J, with 7 bases between. This CDR3 is 12 amino acids long. CDR1 is SGHRS, CDR2 YFSETQ, per germline. The CDR3 protein is CASSFSGETQYF. Written as DNA, the CDR3 is TGCGCCAGCAGCTTTAGCGGCGAGACCCAGTACTTC.

This clonotype was recorded at least ten times. The rearrangement uses TRBV12-3 or TRBV12-4 and TRBJ2-1, with 9 bases fitting TRBD2. The CDR3 has 14 amino acids. V lost 6 bases, J lost 9 bases, and 9 bases stayed unmatched. CDR3 coding DNA: TGTGCCAGCAGGGTAGCGGGAGCTCGGCTTGAGCAGTTCTTC. This encodes CASRVAGARLEQFF.

In its sample, this clonotype was seen many times. The chain couples TRBV11-2 to TRBJ2-5, with D possibly being TRBD1 (6 bases). Germline CDR1 SGHAT, CDR2 FQNNGV. Trimming took off 5 bases at V and 2 bases at J, with 9 bases between the two ends. The CDR3 loop spans 13 amino acids. This chain's CDR3 is CASSNDRQETQYF. The CDR3 DNA sequence: TGTGCCAGCAGCAATGACAGGCAAGAGACCCAGTACTTC.